The 27 T cell receptor beta chains given below trace back to one sample, sequenced in a study of PD-1 blockade in classical Hodgkin lymphoma (dated by TCRdb to 2019 to 2021). The library relied on the immunoSEQ multiplex PCR assay. TCRdb limited this immuneACCESS table to in-frame rearrangements with V and J called. A share of clones is missing; checked studies link under half to unresolved V genes, and the rest is unexplained. This sample is represented by around 43,000 clones; roughly 73% of them were singletons. In total, the top ten clones hold 13% of the sample. The meaning of the sample's time point label: cycle 1 day 1 (C1D1), immediately before nivolumab initiation. Every trial patient had relapsed following autologous stem cell transplantation, and prior brentuximab vedotin exposure was what differed among cohorts A, B and C. The source was peripheral blood mononuclear cells (PBMCs), collected at baseline. Every receptor here comes from a human donor with classical Hodgkin lymphoma.

This chain links TRBV7-9 with TRBJ2-3; 7 bases line up with TRBD1. The germline gives CDR1 SEHNR, CDR2 FQNEAQ (reference sequence). The CDR3 spans 14 residues. With V trimmed by 1 base and J by 6 bases, 4 bases remained unmatched. The CDR3 coding sequence is TGTGCCAGCAGCTTAGAAGGGGGCCGCGATACGCAGTATTTT. This translates into CASSLEGGRDTQYF.

This chain links TRBV6-5 with TRBJ1-2; 9 bases line up with TRBD1. The CDR3 is made up of 16 amino acids. Trimming took 2 bases from V and 8 from J; bases not matched to a gene: 12. The germline V gene has CDR1 MNHEY and CDR2 SVGAGI. The CDR3 loop is CASSYRPDRGFRGYTF. The DNA for the CDR3 is TGTGCCAGCAGTTACCGCCCGGACAGGGGCTTTCGAGGCTACACCTTC.

As to this clone: The CDR3 end shows no conserved phenylalanine or tryptophan, and so a read error is likely. V usage is TRBV5-4 and J usage is TRBJ1-2; TRBD1 might be the D (6 bases). V lost 4 bases and J lost 4, with 11 bases in between. CDR1 is SGHNT, CDR2 YYREEE, per germline (reference sequence). The CDR3 is made up of 13 amino acids. The CDR3 loop is CASSPDRIYGYTL. In DNA, the CDR3 is TGTGCCAGCAGCCCTGACAGGATCTATGGCTACACCCTC.

The gene calls are TRBV7-2 and TRBJ2-7, with TRBD1 matching 7 bases. V trimming: 2 bases; J trimming: 4 bases; junction bases outside the gene matches: 5. The CDR3 sequence is 14 residues long. CDR1 SGHTA and CDR2 FQGNSA come from the germline V gene. The CDR3 reads CASSLSGQSYEQYF. CDR3 nucleotides: TGTGCCAGCAGCTTATCGGGACAGAGTTACGAGCAGTACTTC.

The rearrangement links TRBV19 to TRBJ1-5; 7 bases line up with TRBD1. V was pared by 5 bases and J by 0 bases, with 4 bases of the junction left unmatched. The CDR3 covers 15 residues. The germline gives CDR1 LNHDA, CDR2 SQIVND (reference sequence). CDR3 nucleotide sequence: TGTGCCAGTAGTTGGACAGGTTCTAGCAATCAGCCCCAGCATTTT. Its translation is CASSWTGSSNQPQHF.

This sequence joins TRBV6-6 and TRBJ2-3; D perhaps matches TRBD1 (6 bases). The germline V gene has CDR1 MNHNY and CDR2 SVGAGI (reference sequence). Trimming took off 5 bases at V and 2 bases at J, with 17 bases between the two ends. The CDR3 sequence is 16 residues long. This CDR3 reads CASSIPGTQYTDTQYF. For the CDR3, the DNA is TGTGCCAGCAGTATCCCCGGGACACAGTACACAGATACGCAGTATTTT.

J is TRBJ2-3 and V is TRBV5-8, with a weak D call TRBD2 (5 bases). Deletions cut 4 bases from V and 1 base from J, with 10 bases between. This CDR3 spans 14 amino acids. Germline V lookup: CDR1 SGHTS, CDR2 YDEGEE. The CDR3 is CASSMLEGTDTQYF. DNA for the CDR3: TGTGCCAGCAGCATGTTGGAGGGCACAGATACGCAGTATTTT.

This clone was found once. This rearrangement joins TRBV9 to TRBJ2-7; possibly TRBD1 or TRBD2 for D (5 bases each). Germline V CDR1 and CDR2: SGDLS, YYNGEE. This CDR3 region has 15 residues. V was pared by 3 bases and J by 6 bases, with 19 bases between. The CDR3 nucleotides are TGTGCCAGCAGCGGAATCGGGACCGCTCCGTCCGAGCAGTACTTC. Translation: CASSGIGTAPSEQYF.

This clone was found a few times. The V gene is TRBV14, the J gene TRBJ1-5; a possible D gene is TRBD1 (5 bases). Trimming took 3 bases from V and 3 from J, leaving 6 bases between them. The CDR3 has 13 residues. Looked up from germline, CDR1 is SGHDN and CDR2 is FVKESK. The CDR3: CASSQTDNQPQHF. The CDR3 region has the DNA TGTGCCAGCAGCCAGACAGACAATCAGCCCCAGCATTTT.

This clone was observed a single time. V gene TRBV7-9 combines with J gene TRBJ2-1, with 14 bases lining up with TRBD2. J was trimmed by 6 bases and V by 5 bases; bases with no gene match: 9. The CDR3 covers 17 residues. CDR1 is SEHNR and CDR2 is FQNEAQ in the germline V gene (reference sequence). CDR3 nucleotide sequence: TGTGCCAGCAGCCCCCCGGGACTAGCGGGGGTTAGCAATGAGCAGTTCTTC. It specifies CASSPPGLAGVSNEQFF.

The chain combines TRBV30 with TRBJ1-2; tentative D call: TRBD1 (5 bases). Germline loops: CDR1 GTSNPN, CDR2 SVGIG (reference sequence). The length of the CDR3 is 13 residues. V lost 3 bases to trimming and J lost 0 bases, with 8 bases between them. The CDR3 DNA sequence: TGTGCCTGGAGCCTACAGGCTAACTATGGCTACACCTTC. Its protein product is CAWSLQANYGYTF.

The chain combines TRBV9 with TRBJ1-2; TRBD1 matches 10 bases. In germline, CDR1 is SGDLS, CDR2 YYNGEE. Germline trimming cut 0 bases from V and 6 bases from J; bases unmatched to any gene: 5. CDR3 length: 15 residues. The CDR3 DNA follows: TGTGCCAGCAGCGTAGGCACGACAGGGGGCGATGGCTACACCTTC. Protein: CASSVGTTGGDGYTF.

This clone is judged medium-sized (0.01 to 0.1%). The chain recombines TRBV5-1 with TRBJ1-1; possible D gene TRBD1, 6 bases. Germline values: CDR1 SGHRS, CDR2 YFSETQ. The CDR3 sequence is 14 residues long. V was clipped by 2 bases and J by 2 bases, with 10 bases between them. The CDR3 DNA follows: TGCGCCAGCAGCTTACAGGGCGGCAACACTGAAGCTTTCTTT. Protein: CASSLQGGNTEAFF.

The chain uses TRBV5-8 and TRBJ2-5, with 13 bases lining up with TRBD2. The CDR3 has 16 residues. Germline V gives CDR1 SGHTS, CDR2 YDEGEE. V trimming: 5 bases; J trimming: 2 bases; junction bases outside the gene matches: 6. The CDR3 DNA follows: TGTGCCAGCAGTCCGGGACTAGCGGGGCGTCAAGAGACCCAGTACTTC. This translates into CASSPGLAGRQETQYF.

In its sample, this clone was seen a few times. This chain connects TRBV19 to TRBJ2-1; the match to TRBD1 covers 8 bases. The germline V gene encodes CDR1 LNHDA and CDR2 SQIVND (reference sequence). The CDR3 is 17 amino acids. V lost 5 bases to trimming and J lost 2 bases; unmatched junction nucleotides: 11. CDR3 nucleotide sequence: TGTGCCAGTAGTGCACCAGGGGGCTCGACCACCTACAATGAGCAGTTCTTC. Protein: CASSAPGGSTTYNEQFF.

The chain uses TRBV2 and TRBJ2-3; D is uncertain. Germline-derived CDR1 and CDR2 are SNHLY and FYNNEI. V lost 6 bases and J 1 base, leaving 11 bases between the germline ends. The CDR3 totals 14 residues. The DNA of the CDR3 is TGTGCCAGCAGGGCCGCGGCCGGCACAGATACGCAGTATTTT. Protein product: CASRAAAGTDTQYF.

This chain uses TRBV11-2 with TRBJ2-5; D unclear. The CDR3 extends over 15 amino acids. CDR1 is SGHAT and CDR2 is FQNNGV in the germline V gene. With 3 bases removed from V and 2 bases from J, the gap between germline ends came to 13 bases. In DNA, the CDR3 is TGTGCCAGCAGCTTTGATTCTGGGAATCAAGAGACCCAGTACTTC. Encoded protein: CASSFDSGNQETQYF.

The CDR3 region is CASSPSGSSPLHF. The CDR3 DNA sequence: TGTGCCAGTAGTCCGTCAGGGTCTTCACCCCTCCACTTT. The chain employs TRBV19 and TRBJ1-6; weak D call: TRBD1 (5 bases). Germline V CDR1 and CDR2: LNHDA, SQIVND (reference sequence). V shed 5 bases and J shed 9 bases, with 11 bases lying between them. This CDR3 comprises 13 residues.

The V call is TRBV27, the J call TRBJ2-7; tentatively, D is TRBD2 (6 bases). With 7 bases removed from V and 9 bases from J, the gap between germline ends came to 13 bases. Germline V gene data show CDR1 as MNHEY and CDR2 as SMNVEV (reference sequence). This CDR3 contains 11 residues. CDR3 loop: CASTLGGVQYF. The CDR3 DNA reads TGTGCCAGCACCTTGGGCGGGGTGCAGTACTTC.

This clone was counted a few times. The chain uses TRBV19 and TRBJ1-1; D gene ambiguous. The length of the CDR3 is 15 residues. V was shortened by 5 bases and J by 4 bases, with 17 bases between the two germline ends. In germline, CDR1 is LNHDA, CDR2 SQIVND (reference sequence). CDR3 sequence: CASSPLFGRRTEAFF. The DNA of the CDR3 is TGTGCCAGTAGTCCCCTATTCGGTCGGCGCACTGAAGCTTTCTTT.

The chain combines TRBV5-1 with TRBJ1-2; 8 bases agree with TRBD1. The ends lost 4 bases at V and 4 bases at J; junction bases unmatched: 12. Germline loops: CDR1 SGHRS, CDR2 YFSETQ. The CDR3 consists of 16 residues. The CDR3 loop is CASSPGRGLRSYGYTF. Written as DNA, the CDR3 is TGCGCCAGCAGCCCCGGCAGGGGGCTACGGAGCTATGGCTACACCTTC.

V and J are TRBV7-2 and TRBJ2-5; a possible D gene is TRBD2 (5 bases). Trimming took 8 bases from V and 3 from J, leaving 10 bases between them. The CDR3 loop spans 12 amino acids. Germline V gives CDR1 SGHTA, CDR2 FQGNSA. The CDR3 region is CASHAAEETQYF. The CDR3 DNA is TGTGCCAGCCATGCAGCGGAAGAGACCCAGTACTTC.

V usage is TRBV6-1 and J usage is TRBJ1-3; possible D gene TRBD1, 6 bases. CDR3 length: 15 amino acids. The ends were cut back, 8 bases at V and 2 bases at J, with 16 bases in the middle. Germline CDR1 reads MNHNS; CDR2 reads SASEGT. DNA of the CDR3: TGTGCCAGCGCGGCACAGGGAGGCGCTGGAAACACCATATATTTT. Its translation: CASAAQGGAGNTIYF.

V usage is TRBV5-6 and J usage is TRBJ2-5; 9 bases fit TRBD2. This CDR3 region has 15 residues. Losses at the gene ends were 4 bases for V and 5 bases for J; bases not matched to a gene: 9. The germline CDR1 and CDR2 sequences are SGHDT and YYEEEE. CDR3 in DNA: TGTGCCAGCAGCCCTAGGGGACTAGCATTCGAGACCCAGTACTTC. It yields the protein CASSPRGLAFETQYF.

This clone was recorded only once. The CDR3 sequence: CASSYSWEAHEQYF. In DNA form, the CDR3 reads TGTGCCAGCAGTTACTCCTGGGAGGCGCACGAGCAGTACTTC. The chain links TRBV27 to TRBJ2-7; D is possibly TRBD2 (6 bases). CDR1 is MNHEY, CDR2 SMNVEV, per germline (reference sequence). V was trimmed by 4 bases and J by 5 bases, leaving 15 bases between them. The CDR3 sequence is 14 residues long.

The chain employs TRBV18 and TRBJ2-7; D is unresolved. This CDR3 has 14 residues. CDR1 is KGHSH, CDR2 LQKENI, per germline. Trimming cost V 0 bases and J 4 bases, with 10 bases left between them. The CDR3, as DNA: TGTGCCAGCTCACCACCGGCCAGTCCGTACGAGCAGTACTTC. Residues: CASSPPASPYEQYF.

V and J are TRBV6-1 and TRBJ2-7, with D perhaps matching TRBD2 (6 bases). The CDR3 contains 15 residues. Germline values: CDR1 MNHNS, CDR2 SASEGT. Trimming stripped 1 base from V and 4 bases from J, with 14 bases between. CDR3 sequence reads: CASSEGGEARYEQYF. The CDR3 DNA follows: TGTGCCAGCAGTGAAGGGGGGGAGGCGCGGTACGAGCAGTACTTC.